This paragraph covers one T cell receptor beta chain sequence. This sample includes further DNA sequences coding for the same CDR3. CDR1 and CDR2 (germline): SGDLS, YYNGEE. Trimming took off 4 bases at V and 4 bases at J, with 14 bases between the two ends. The CDR3 loop spans 15 amino acids. Libraries were prepared by immunoSEQ multiplex PCR; TCRdb keeps only in-frame clonotypes and omits some of them. The table lists approximately 53,000 clones, over 80% of them singletons, with around 0.73% in the top ten. The data stem from a study of T cell changes during pregnancy in multiple sclerosis. Sequenced here: CD4+ T cells from peripheral blood mononuclear cells, sampled in the third trimester of pregnancy. The origin of this receptor is a female donor with multiple sclerosis, enrolled in a pregnancy study. The J gene is TRBJ2-2, the V gene TRBV9, with D perhaps matching TRBD2 (6 bases). In DNA, the CDR3 is TGTGCCAGCAGCCCGCGGGGCGAATTCACCGGGGAGCTGTTTTTT. Translation: CASSPRGEFTGELFF.